This T cell receptor beta chain originates from a study of control samples from healthy donors and cancer patients. Assay: immunoSEQ multiplex PCR; the TCRdb copy retains only in-frame clones and omits some. Among about 160,000 clones listed, roughly 90% were seen once. This clone occurred a few times. The CDR3 length is 13 residues. The germline V and J ends were trimmed by 7 bases and 1 base, with 8 bases remaining between them. This receptor was taken from a man aged 25 to 45 in good health. This chain connects TRBV12-3 or TRBV12-4 to TRBJ1-3; D remains ambiguous. Sequences were obtained from blood. This chain's CDR3 is CASNPGSGNTIYF. CDR3 bases: TGTGCCAGCAACCCTGGGTCTGGAAACACCATATATTTT.